This TCR beta chain was recorded in a study of blood T cells in healthy people across ages. General study points: Estimated diversity that came from one million T cells was considered an underestimate.

A second PCR, run for about 7 to 11 cycles, used a sample-barcoded 5' primer plus a J-beta primer mix. The template-switch adaptor, which had 12 random nucleotides, put a tag on each cDNA molecule. TCRdb passed the 5' RACE reads through MiXCR, listing each CDR3 protein once. In the table there are around 650,000 distinct CDR3 sequences, roughly 30% of which are singletons. V was shortened by 0 bases and J by 3 bases, with 17 bases between the two germline ends. CDR3 size: 17 residues. The V gene's germline CDR1 is SEHNR and CDR2 FQNEAQ (reference sequence). As regards this clonotype: Its antigen remains unidentified.

This chain links TRBV7-9 with TRBJ1-2; possible D gene TRBD1, 6 bases. Sequences were obtained from blood. This receptor was identified in a woman aged 80 or over in good health. The CDR3 region is CASSLASGTSIDYGYTF. CDR3 nucleotides: TGTGCCAGCAGCTTAGCTTCCGGGACAAGTATCGACTATGGCTACACCTTC. Based on the CDR3 plus reference TRBV7-9 and TRBJ1-2, the full variable domain is DTGVSQNPRHKITKRGQNVTFRCDPISEHNRLYWYRQTLGQGPEFLTYFQNEAQLEKSRLLSDRFSAERPKGSFSTLEIQRTEQGDSAMYLCASSLASGTSIDYGYTFGSGTRLTVV.